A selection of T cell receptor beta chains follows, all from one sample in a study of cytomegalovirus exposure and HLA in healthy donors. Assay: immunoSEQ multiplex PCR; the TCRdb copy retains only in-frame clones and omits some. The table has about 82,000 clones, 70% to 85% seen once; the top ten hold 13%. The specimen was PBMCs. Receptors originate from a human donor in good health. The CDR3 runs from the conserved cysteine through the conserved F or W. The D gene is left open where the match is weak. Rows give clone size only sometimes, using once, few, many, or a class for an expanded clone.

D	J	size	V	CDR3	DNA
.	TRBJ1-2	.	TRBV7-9	CASSLRGTQDYGYTF	TGTGCCAGCAGCTTAAGGGGCACCCAAGACTATGGCTACACCTTC
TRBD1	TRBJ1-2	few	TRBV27	CASSSQTGCGYTF	TGTGCCAGCAGTTCCCAGACAGGGTGTGGCTACACCTTC
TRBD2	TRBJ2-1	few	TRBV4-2	CASSQGPGGPYNEQFF	TGTGCCAGCAGCCAAGGTCCGGGGGGGCCCTACAATGAGCAGTTCTTC
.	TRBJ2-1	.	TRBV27	CASTPLGSYNEQFF	TGTGCCAGCACCCCTCTCGGGTCGTACAATGAGCAGTTCTTC
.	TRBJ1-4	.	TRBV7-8	CASSLDRGTNEKLFF	TGTGCCAGCAGCTTAGACCGGGGTACTAATGAAAAACTGTTTTTT
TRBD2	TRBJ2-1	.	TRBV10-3	CAISAKSGVSYNEQFF	TGTGCCATCAGTGCAAAGAGCGGGGTGTCCTACAATGAGCAGTTCTTC
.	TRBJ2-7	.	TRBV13	CASSLTDSYEQYF	TGTGCCAGCAGCCTGACAGACTCCTACGAGCAGTACTTC
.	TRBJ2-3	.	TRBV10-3	CAISELRADTQYF	TGTGCCATCAGCGAACTACGCGCAGATACGCAGTATTTT
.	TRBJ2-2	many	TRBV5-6	CASSLGGLVTGELFF	TGTGCCAGCAGCTTGGGGGGGCTGGTCACCGGGGAGCTGTTTTTT
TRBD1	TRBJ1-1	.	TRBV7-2	CASSQGQLPEAFF	TGTGCCAGCAGCCAGGGACAGCTCCCTGAAGCTTTCTTT
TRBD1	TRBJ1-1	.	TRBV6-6	CASSKQRGPVTEAFF	TGTGCCAGCAGTAAACAAAGGGGGCCGGTCACTGAAGCTTTCTTT
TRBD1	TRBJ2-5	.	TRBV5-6	CASSWYRGEETQYF	TGTGCCAGCAGCTGGTACAGGGGGGAGGAGACCCAGTACTTC
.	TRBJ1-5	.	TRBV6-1	CASSDSAGARQPQHF	TGTGCCAGCAGTGACAGTGCAGGGGCCAGGCAGCCCCAGCATTTT